The 10 T cell receptor beta chains given below trace back to one sample, sequenced in a study of blood T cell repertoires in COVID-19. Profiled with immunoSEQ multiplex PCR; TCRdb holds only in-frame clones, not every one. Among some 200,000 clones listed, around 87% were seen once. The material sequenced was peripheral blood. All receptors derive from a middle-aged man with active or convalescent COVID-19.

This CDR3 reads CAWKQTNYGYTF. The CDR3 DNA reads as TGTGCCTGGAAACAGACTAACTATGGCTACACCTTC. The chain carries TRBV30 and TRBJ1-2; unclear D gene. Germline V gene data show CDR1 as GTSNPN and CDR2 as SVGIG (reference sequence). Trimming left V 4 bases short and J 0 bases short, with 6 bases between. The CDR3 sequence is 12 residues long.

The rearrangement links TRBV15 to TRBJ2-1; tentative D call: TRBD1 (6 bases). The length of the CDR3 is 15 residues. Germline V gene sequence: CDR1 LNHNV, CDR2 YYDKDF (reference sequence). V lost 5 bases to trimming and J lost 4 bases, with 15 bases between them. The CDR3 sequence is CATSRNRDGYNEQFF. CDR3 DNA: TGTGCCACCAGCCGTAACAGGGATGGGTACAATGAGCAGTTCTTC.

The genes are TRBV29-1 and TRBJ2-5, with TRBD1 identical over 8 bases. This CDR3 is 12 amino acids long. From germline, CDR1 is SQVTM and CDR2 ANQGSEA. V lost 7 bases and J lost 2; bases outside the gene matches: 3. The CDR3 coding sequence is TGCAGCGCCGGACAGGGTCAAGAGACCCAGTACTTC. This codes for CSAGQGQETQYF.

The CDR3: CASRGGVGQPQHF. The DNA of the CDR3 is TGTGCCAGCAGAGGGGGGGTGGGTCAGCCCCAGCATTTT. V and J are TRBV6-5 and TRBJ1-5, with D maybe TRBD1 (6 bases). The V end was cut by 6 bases, the J end by 6 bases, with 12 bases between. CDR1 and CDR2 (germline): MNHEY, SVGAGI. The CDR3 runs to 13 residues.

The chain is built from TRBV15 and TRBJ2-1; TRBD2 matches at 12 bases. The CDR3 spans 17 residues. The germline CDR1 and CDR2 sequences are LNHNV and YYDKDF (reference sequence). V lost 0 bases to trimming and J lost 7 bases; unmatched junction nucleotides: 7. CDR3 DNA sequence: TGTGCCACCAGCAGAGATCCCCTAGCGGGGGGGCAGAATGAGCAGTTCTTC. This gives the protein CATSRDPLAGGQNEQFF. The full variable domain, rest sourced from reference TRBV15 and TRBJ2-1, is DAMVIQNPRYQVTQFGKPVTLSCSQTLNHNVMYWYQQKSSQAPKLLFHYYDKDFNNEADTPDNFQSRRPNTSFCFLDIRSPGLGDTAMYLCATSRDPLAGGQNEQFFGPGTRLTVL.

Turning to this clone: A read error may produce the germline difference seen at one junction end. The chain links TRBV14 to TRBJ2-1, with 7 bases matching TRBD2. There are 12 residues in the CDR3. Looked up from germline, CDR1 is SGHDN and CDR2 is FVKESK. The chain's CDR3 is CASSQDGTIPIF. CDR3 nucleotides: TGTGCCAGCAGCCAAGATGGGACTATTCCGATCTTC.

V is TRBV6-5 and J is TRBJ1-2; TRBD1 matches 8 bases. In germline, CDR1 is MNHEY, CDR2 SVGAGI. There are 12 residues in the CDR3. Trimming removed 10 bases from V and 2 bases from J; junction bases left unmatched: 3. The CDR3: CAIRTGNYGYTF. CDR3 in DNA: TGTGCCATCCGGACAGGGAACTATGGCTACACCTTC.

The rearrangement joins TRBV4-1 to TRBJ1-2; 9 nucleotides align to TRBD1. The junction had 7 bases not matched to a gene; V was cut back by 3 bases and J by 5 bases. Germline V gives CDR1 MGHRA, CDR2 YSYEKL. The CDR3 has 15 residues. Written as DNA, the CDR3 is TGCGCCAGCAGCCACGCCGACAGGGGGATGTATGGCTACACCTTC. Translating it yields CASSHADRGMYGYTF.

The V call is TRBV5-1, the J call TRBJ1-4, with D possibly TRBD1 on 5 matching bases. V shed 0 bases and J shed 3 bases, with 12 bases lying between them. The CDR3 runs 16 residues. Germline CDR1 SGHRS, CDR2 YFSETQ. The CDR3 DNA reads as TGCGCCAGCAGCTTGGCACCGGGGGTGGCTAATGAAAAACTGTTTTTT. Amino acids: CASSLAPGVANEKLFF.

The CDR3 nucleotides are TGTGCCAGCAGCTTAGTTTTTCAGTTTGGAAACACCATATATTTT. Protein product: CASSLVFQFGNTIYF. The chain links TRBV7-9 to TRBJ1-3; no reliable D call. CDR1 and CDR2 from the germline V gene are SEHNR and FQNEAQ (reference sequence). The CDR3 contains 15 residues. V shed 1 base and J shed 3 bases, with 10 bases lying between them.